This entry concerns a single T cell receptor beta chain. The antigen remains undetermined. This entry is derived from a study of T cell responses to AZD1222 COVID-19 vaccine. Points from the study as a whole: Epitopes outside B.1.351 and B.1.1.7 mutated regions reportedly drew nearly half of spike TCRs. Repertoires were sampled only after the peak T cell response. Donors skewed white British and female; clonal diversity was possibly underestimated.

CDR1 is GTSNPN, CDR2 SVGIG, per germline (reference sequence). The CDR3 contains 14 residues. Trimming cost V 3 bases and J 2 bases; bases outside gene matches: 5. Generated by immunoSEQ multiplex PCR, the TCRdb table keeps only in-frame clones and is missing some. In the table there are 91,000 or so clones, approximately 90% of which are singletons. This sequence was found in an adult who received the AZD1222 COVID-19 vaccine. V usage is TRBV30 and J usage is TRBJ1-2, with 8 bases lining up with TRBD1. Here the sequenced sample was peripheral blood, taken 28 days after the second AZD1222 dose. The CDR3 loop reads CAWSIGTGNYGYTF. The CDR3 bases are TGTGCCTGGAGCATTGGGACAGGCAACTATGGCTACACCTTC.